This entry lists 14 T cell receptor beta chains sequenced from one sample in a study of blood T cell repertoires in COVID-19. Repertoires were generated with immunoSEQ multiplex PCR, while TCRdb's copy carries only in-frame clones and drops some. The sample comprises about 310,000 clones, roughly 84% of which are singletons, and 1% rests with the top ten. Sequencing was done on a sample of peripheral blood. Receptors were obtained from a man in his fifties with active or convalescent COVID-19.

The CDR3 loop reads CASLRTGISYEQYF. The CDR3 DNA is TGTGCCAGCTTGCGTACAGGGATTTCCTACGAGCAGTACTTC. V usage is TRBV28 and J usage is TRBJ2-7; weak D call: TRBD1 (6 bases). Looked up from germline, CDR1 is MDHEN and CDR2 is SYDVKM. The CDR3 spans 14 residues. The V end lost 8 bases, the J end lost 1 base, and 15 bases lay between the germline ends.

The chain carries TRBV18 and TRBJ1-6, with unresolved D. V gave up 2 bases and J gave up 0 bases, with 14 bases separating them. The CDR3 consists of 18 residues. Per the germline V gene, CDR1 is KGHSH and CDR2 is LQKENI. The CDR3 DNA sequence: TGTGCCAGCTCACCATTCCGGGATTCAAGCTCCTATAATTCACCCCTCCACTTT. As protein: CASSPFRDSSSYNSPLHF. The full variable domain, rest sourced from reference TRBV18 and TRBJ1-6, is NAGVMQNPRHLVRRRGQEARLRCSPMKGHSHVYWYRQLPEEGLKFMVYLQKENIIDESGMPKERFSAEFPKEGPSILRIQQVVRGDSAAYFCASSPFRDSSSYNSPLHFGNGTRLTVT.

The J gene is TRBJ2-5, the V gene TRBV6-5; D is unresolved. Germline V lookup: CDR1 MNHEY, CDR2 SVGAGI. Trimming left V 0 bases short and J 4 bases short, with 15 bases between. CDR3 size: 16 residues. The CDR3 DNA reads TGTGCCAGCAGTTACTCCTACTACGGCGAAGGAGAGACCCAGTACTTC. This translates into CASSYSYYGEGETQYF.

This sequence joins TRBV10-3 and TRBJ2-2; the match to TRBD2 covers 9 bases. The germline gives CDR1 ENHRY, CDR2 SYGVKD. The CDR3 totals 15 residues. J lost 7 bases, V lost 3 bases, and 6 bases had no gene match. This CDR3 reads CAISDWREGYGELFF. CDR3 bases: TGTGCCATCAGTGACTGGCGGGAGGGGTACGGGGAGCTGTTTTTT.

The V call is TRBV7-6, the J call TRBJ2-5; D is undetermined. The CDR3 has 14 amino acids. Germline CDR1 SGHVS, CDR2 FNYEAQ. V dropped 4 bases and J dropped 0 bases, with 9 bases sitting between them. The CDR3: CASSSEPYQETQYF. CDR3 bases: TGTGCCAGCAGCTCGGAGCCGTACCAAGAGACCCAGTACTTC.

As DNA, the CDR3 is TGTGCCAGCAGTTACAGGGAGGGTGAGCAGTTCTTC. This gives the protein CASSYREGEQFF. J is TRBJ2-1 and V is TRBV6-5; 7 positions agree with TRBD2. Losses at the gene ends were 2 bases for V and 9 bases for J; bases not matched to a gene: 1. The CDR3 length is 12 residues. Per germline, CDR1 MNHEY and CDR2 SVGAGI.

The V gene is TRBV7-3, the J gene TRBJ1-6; 7 bases are shared with TRBD1. The CDR3 loop spans 13 amino acids. CDR1 is SGHTA and CDR2 is FQGTGA in the germline V gene. The J segment lost 10 bases and the V segment lost 5 bases, leaving 5 bases of the junction unmatched. Written as DNA, the CDR3 is TGTGCCAGCAGCGGGACAGTGGGCTCACCCCTCCACTTT. Its translation: CASSGTVGSPLHF.

The chain links TRBV5-1 to TRBJ2-7, with TRBD2 identical over 12 bases. Germline CDR1 and CDR2: SGHRS and YFSETQ. There are 15 residues in the CDR3. The V segment lost 4 bases and the J segment 3 bases; nucleotides outside the gene matches: 5. CDR3 bases: TGCGCCAGCAGCGCCGGGACTAGCGGGCTCTACGAGCAGTACTTC. As protein: CASSAGTSGLYEQYF.

The CDR3 is CASSQLPQETQYF. The DNA of the CDR3 is TGTGCCAGCAGCCAGTTGCCCCAAGAGACCCAGTACTTC. The J gene is TRBJ2-5, the V gene TRBV27, with D hard to call. This CDR3 spans 13 amino acids. Germline V gene data show CDR1 as MNHEY and CDR2 as SMNVEV (reference sequence). The germline V and J ends were trimmed by 6 bases and 1 base, with 9 bases remaining between them.

This chain joins TRBV14 and TRBJ2-7, with TRBD1 identical over 7 bases. The length of the CDR3 is 14 residues. The germline CDR1 and CDR2 sequences are SGHDN and FVKESK. V was clipped by 4 bases and J by 0 bases; unmatched bases: 3. DNA of the CDR3: TGTGCCAGCAGCCTCGGACAGGTCTCCTACGAGCAGTACTTC. Protein product: CASSLGQVSYEQYF.

The V gene is TRBV7-3, the J gene TRBJ2-1; D is perhaps TRBD2 (5 bases). V lost 8 bases and J 4 bases, leaving 12 bases between the germline ends. CDR3 length: 13 residues. Looked up from germline, CDR1 is SGHTA and CDR2 is FQGTGA. CDR3 region: CASGLADYNEQFF. The CDR3 DNA is TGTGCCAGCGGGCTAGCAGATTACAATGAGCAGTTCTTC.

The chain links TRBV6-2 or TRBV6-3 to TRBJ2-5, with 11 bases lining up with TRBD2. The CDR3 runs 17 residues. V gave up 4 bases and J gave up 6 bases; unmatched junction bases: 13. Germline-derived CDR1 and CDR2 are MNHEY and SVGEGT. CDR3 sequence: CASSWFASGGPRKTQYF. DNA of the CDR3: TGTGCCAGCAGTTGGTTTGCTAGCGGGGGGCCGAGGAAGACCCAGTACTTC.

J is TRBJ2-1 and V is TRBV27, with 9 bases identical to TRBD2. Germline CDR1 is MNHEY and CDR2 is SMNVEV (reference sequence). After removal of 2 bases from V and 7 bases from J, the junction contained 9 bases not matched to a gene. The CDR3 loop spans 16 amino acids. The CDR3 sequence is CASSLRLASGNNEQFF. CDR3 sequence (DNA): TGTGCCAGCAGTTTACGATTGGCTAGCGGGAATAATGAGCAGTTCTTC.

This sequence joins TRBV19 and TRBJ2-7; possibly TRBD2 for D (6 bases). Germline loops: CDR1 LNHDA, CDR2 SQIVND (reference sequence). The V and J ends lost 3 bases and 1 base respectively, with 13 bases between them. CDR3 length: 15 amino acids. The CDR3 sequence is CASSMRTTPSYEQYF. The CDR3 DNA reads TGTGCCAGTAGTATGCGGACTACTCCTTCCTACGAGCAGTACTTC.